This TCR beta chain was identified in a study of Ad26.COV2.S vaccination and SARS-CoV-2 variants. Background on the study: Donor was one of the participants in the Ad26.COV2.S arm of the COV1001 trial. Recipients of Ad26.COV2.S got it intramuscularly, once or twice 56 days apart.

Study observations and caveats: In TCR breadth and depth analyses, total T cell responses may have been underestimated. A substantial breadth of spike-specific CD8+ and CD4+ T cell responses after vaccination has been reported.

Repertoires were generated with immunoSEQ multiplex PCR, while TCRdb's copy carries only in-frame clones and drops some. The table shows 440,000 or so clones, with over 80% occurring only once. On this clone itself: As yet, its antigen is unknown.

Treatment noted: 15 to 20 received Ad26.COV2.S at low or high dose, single or two shots; five or six received placebo; per-sample allocation not given. After the first vaccine or placebo injection, samples were drawn on day 63. Specimen: peripheral blood, collected in a trial of Ad26.COV2.S vaccine versus placebo. The source is a person between 18 and 65 years old who received the Ad26.COV2.S COVID-19 vaccine or a placebo.

CDR3 DNA: TGCGCCAGCAGCAGAGACCTCAGCTCTGGGGCCAACGTCCTGACTTTC. Its protein product is CASSRDLSSGANVLTF. V and J are TRBV5-1 and TRBJ2-6; D not resolved. Germline V gene data show CDR1 as SGHRS and CDR2 as YFSETQ. V dropped 4 bases and J dropped 0 bases, with 11 bases sitting between them. The CDR3 consists of 16 residues.